This TCR beta chain is from a study of shared clonotypes between healthy human individuals (dated by TCRdb to 2020 to 2022). For context, the study as a whole: The cohort included a few men and a couple of women between 18 and 49 years of age. Between about 0.8 and 9 billion PBMCs per donor were obtained by leukapheresis. To increase sequencing depth and limit assay-specific biases, different laboratories used diverse techniques to prepare libraries and sequence TCR repertoires. The study deeply sequenced blood TCR repertoires of five healthy adults to estimate repertoire size and the extent of clonotype sharing between individuals. For each donor, three plates each were used for CD4 naive and CD4 memory, two plates were used for CD8 naive, and one plate was used for CD8 memory.

Remarks on this clone: The antigen it binds to is not known. Qualities for individual bases were not recorded, and no much larger clone is one base off.

Using the deep immunoSEQ assay, multiplex PCR amplified TCR CDR3 regions from genomic DNA. For each cell subset, the extracted genomic DNA was distributed evenly across all wells of several immunoSEQ 96-well plates, and each plate served as one replicate. Each replicate PCR for sorted subsets received roughly 0.2 ug genomic DNA, equal to tens of thousands of T cell genomes. The purified libraries were quantified using a Qubit 3.0 fluorometer, sized with a Bioanalyzer 2100, and then quantified again using the KAPA Library Quantification kit. A separate single-read 150-cycle Illumina NextSeq 550 flow cell was used to sequence each immunoSEQ 96-well plate. On the study's bioinformatics: Because the immunoSEQ output held only junctional sequences and lacked quality scores, the filtering could not match the filtering applied to full-length reads. To assign V/J genes and CDR3, sequences were annotated against IMGT germline references using PyIR, a Python wrapper for IgBLAST v1.9. Reads were removed for weak V/J assignments (E-value above 1e-6), missing CDR3, stop codons, out-of-frame junctions, or ambiguous translated residues. V3J clonotypes were defined as sequences sharing an identical inferred V gene, J gene, and CDR3 amino acid sequence. Percentage overlap between repertoires was calculated by dividing the number of shared unique clonotypes by the size of the smaller repertoire. Three approaches were used to assess repertoire richness: RTK rarefaction, the Chao1 estimator, and Recon v2.1 estimates of unobserved clonotypes. For all TCRbeta clonotypes obtained by the gDNA method from a handful of donors, generation probabilities were computed with OLGA. Imported from immuneACCESS, the table was reduced by TCRdb to in-frame sequences with V and J called. These copies leave out some clones; in studies compared against another copy, an unresolved V gene accounts for under half, and the cause of the remainder is not known. V and J calls and clone size are those listed in that table; D and trimming were worked out from the DNA. Here the sample has some 2.1 million clones; 90% to 95% occur a single time. The ten most abundant clones make up 0.1% to 0.15% of the sample.

A distance of 8 bases separates the germline ends of V and J, which lose 0 bases and 0 bases respectively. CDR1 and CDR2, per the germline V gene (reference sequence), are LNHDA and SQIVND. The CDR3 runs 16 residues from the cysteine to the phenylalanine. The CDR3 DNA has 48 bases and is translated from base 1. Results and caveats for the whole study, not just this receptor: Only blood was sampled, and tissue TCR repertoires likely differ from those in blood. Estimated clonotype richness was generally larger for naive than for memory subsets. Higher generation probabilities were observed for clonotypes shared by all four sorted-subset donors than for non-shared clonotypes. Pairwise subsampling indicated that sequencing depth was expected to affect the degree of clonotype sharing among donors. Even with the large sequencing depth, rarefaction of the sorted-subset datasets indicated that sequencing was incomplete. Because the study included a small number of donors, the genetic and exposure-history diversity represented was limited. When a handful of donors were compared, the shared fraction of clonotypes was about 5.4% for naive CD4, 3.5% for naive CD8, 2% to 2.5% for memory CD4, and less than 0.45% for memory CD8.

Donors were healthy HIV-negative adults with no recently reported acute infections or vaccinations. Only Caucasian adults living in Nashville, Tennessee, USA were represented among the donors. CD4+ T cells were enriched through magnetic negative selection, after which naive cells were positively selected on CD45RA and the remaining negative fraction served as the memory subset. After blood collection by leukapheresis, PBMCs were isolated using Ficoll-Histopaque density gradient centrifugation and then cryopreserved in the vapor phase of liquid nitrogen. Analytical flow cytometry was used to check the purity and quantity of every magnetically sorted T cell population. Genomic DNA was isolated from every sorted fraction and measured by UV absorbance on a Nanodrop 2000c.

The chain uses TRBV19 and TRBJ2-2; the D gene lacks a confident call. Sequencing was carried out using naive CD4+ T cells sorted from blood. In light of the paper, this sample's cell subset or site label describes: CD45RA+ positively selected. The sequence derives from a man younger than 30 in good health. CDR3 reads: CASSIDRTTNTGELFF. The nucleotide sequence reads TGTGCCAGTAGTATAGATAGAACTACGAACACCGGGGAGCTGTTTTTT.